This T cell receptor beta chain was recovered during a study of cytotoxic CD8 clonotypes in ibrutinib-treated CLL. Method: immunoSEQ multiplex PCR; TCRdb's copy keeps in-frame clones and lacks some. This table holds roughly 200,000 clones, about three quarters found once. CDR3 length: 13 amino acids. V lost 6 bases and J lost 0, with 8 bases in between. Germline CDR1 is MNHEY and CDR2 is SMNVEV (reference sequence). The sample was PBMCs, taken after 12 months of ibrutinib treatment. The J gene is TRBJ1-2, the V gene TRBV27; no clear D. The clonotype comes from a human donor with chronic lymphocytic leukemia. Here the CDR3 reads CASRSSANYGYTF. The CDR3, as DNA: TGTGCCAGCAGGTCATCAGCTAACTATGGCTACACCTTC.